A selection of T cell receptor beta chains follows, all from one sample in a study of T cell repertoires in cytomegalovirus infection. From the reads, TCRdb called clonotypes with MiXCR, one entry per CDR3 protein. The table lists about 360,000 distinct CDR3 sequences, around 18% of them singletons. Sequenced: PBMCs. The origin of the receptors is a human donor in good health (CMV status not recorded). Some clones in this sample may be carry-over from other donors' samples. Each CDR3 is given with its conserved first and last residue. Fields, in order: CDR3 length, clone size, D gene, V gene, J gene, CDR3 DNA, CDR3 protein. D genes are given only for firm matches. Where a row states a size, it is once, few, many or the class of an expanded clone; other rows omit it.

cdr3_length: 16
clone_size: few
d_call: TRBD2
v_call: TRBV11-2
j_call: TRBJ2-3
cdr3_nt: TGTGCCAGCAGCTACGGACTAGCGGGGCGGGCTTGTACGCAGTATTTT
cdr3_aa: CASSYGLAGRACTQYF

cdr3_length: 15
clone_size: .
d_call: .
v_call: TRBV2
j_call: TRBJ1-2
cdr3_nt: TGTGCCAGCAGTGCAATTATACAGCCCCTGTATGGCTACACCTTC
cdr3_aa: CASSAIIQPLYGYTF

cdr3_length: 17
clone_size: many
d_call: .
v_call: TRBV7-9
j_call: TRBJ1-5
cdr3_nt: TGTGCCAGCAGCCCTGGGAGCGGAGGGATAGGAAATCAGCCCCAGCATTTT
cdr3_aa: CASSPGSGGIGNQPQHF

cdr3_length: 14
clone_size: many
d_call: TRBD1
v_call: TRBV5-1
j_call: TRBJ1-1
cdr3_nt: TGCGCCAGCAGCTCGGGGACAGAGAACACTGAAGCTTTCTTT
cdr3_aa: CASSSGTENTEAFF

cdr3_length: 15
clone_size: .
d_call: .
v_call: TRBV9
j_call: TRBJ1-2
cdr3_nt: TGTGCCAGCAGCCCCCGCGGCTTTAGTCACTATGGCTACACCTTC
cdr3_aa: CASSPRGFSHYGYTF

cdr3_length: 16
clone_size: .
d_call: .
v_call: TRBV7-2
j_call: TRBJ1-6
cdr3_nt: TGTGCCAGCAGCTTAGAACTCAGGCCCATCTCTTCGGCCCTCCACTTT
cdr3_aa: CASSLELRPISSALHF

cdr3_length: 14
clone_size: few
d_call: TRBD2
v_call: TRBV5-4
j_call: TRBJ2-7
cdr3_nt: TGTGCCAGCAGCCCAAGCGGGAGCCATTACGAGCAGTACTTC
cdr3_aa: CASSPSGSHYEQYF

cdr3_length: 15
clone_size: .
d_call: .
v_call: TRBV19
j_call: TRBJ1-2
cdr3_nt: TGTGCCAGTACCCCAATGGGCCGTCTGGGCTATGGCTACACCTTC
cdr3_aa: CASTPMGRLGYGYTF

cdr3_length: 15
clone_size: few
d_call: TRBD2
v_call: TRBV20-1
j_call: TRBJ2-3
cdr3_nt: TGCAGTGCTGAAACCCTAGCGGAAATCACAGATACGCAGTATTTT
cdr3_aa: CSAETLAEITDTQYF

cdr3_length: 13
clone_size: .
d_call: TRBD2
v_call: TRBV7-2
j_call: TRBJ2-1
cdr3_nt: TGTGCCAGCAGCTGGACTAGCTACAATGAGCAGTTCTTC
cdr3_aa: CASSWTSYNEQFF

cdr3_length: 14
clone_size: .
d_call: TRBD1
v_call: TRBV29-1
j_call: TRBJ2-3
cdr3_nt: TGCAGCTCCAAGGCCGGGACAGGGGCAGATACGCAGTATTTT
cdr3_aa: CSSKAGTGADTQYF

cdr3_length: 13
clone_size: few
d_call: .
v_call: TRBV19
j_call: TRBJ1-5
cdr3_nt: TGTGCCAGTAGCGACAGGTCCGGACAGCCCCAGCATTTT
cdr3_aa: CASSDRSGQPQHF

cdr3_length: 15
clone_size: .
d_call: TRBD1
v_call: TRBV7-2
j_call: TRBJ2-3
cdr3_nt: TGTGCCAGCAGTTCTGATAGGGGGCTGACAGATACGCAGTATTTT
cdr3_aa: CASSSDRGLTDTQYF

cdr3_length: 13
clone_size: .
d_call: .
v_call: TRBV7-9
j_call: TRBJ2-3
cdr3_nt: TGTGCCAGCAGCTCAGAGCCCACAGATACGCAGTATTTT
cdr3_aa: CASSSEPTDTQYF

cdr3_length: 15
clone_size: many
d_call: .
v_call: TRBV7-2
j_call: TRBJ1-4
cdr3_nt: TGTGCCAGCAGCTTACTGATTGCAACTAATGAAAAACTGTTTTTT
cdr3_aa: CASSLLIATNEKLFF

cdr3_length: 14
clone_size: few
d_call: .
v_call: TRBV6-8
j_call: TRBJ1-2
cdr3_nt: TGTGCCAGCAGTTACTCGAGCAGGCAACGGGGCTACACCTTC
cdr3_aa: CASSYSSRQRGYTF

cdr3_length: 14
clone_size: few
d_call: TRBD2
v_call: TRBV30
j_call: TRBJ2-1
cdr3_nt: TGTGCCTGGAGTGCGAGGGGACTAGCAATTGAGCAGTTCTTC
cdr3_aa: CAWSARGLAIEQFF

cdr3_length: 17
clone_size: few
d_call: TRBD2
v_call: TRBV4-3
j_call: TRBJ2-3
cdr3_nt: TGCGCCAGCAGCCAAGAACCAGCTTGGCGGGAGGGAGATACGCAGTATTTT
cdr3_aa: CASSQEPAWREGDTQYF

cdr3_length: 13
clone_size: few
d_call: .
v_call: TRBV14
j_call: TRBJ2-3
cdr3_nt: TGTGCCAGCAGTCGAGAGACGGGGAATACGCAGTATTTT
cdr3_aa: CASSRETGNTQYF

cdr3_length: 14
clone_size: .
d_call: .
v_call: TRBV27
j_call: TRBJ2-1
cdr3_nt: TGTGCCAGCAGTTGGGTTAGTACCTACAATGAGCAGTTCTTC
cdr3_aa: CASSWVSTYNEQFF

cdr3_length: 16
clone_size: .
d_call: TRBD1
v_call: TRBV18
j_call: TRBJ2-3
cdr3_nt: TGTGCCAGCTCAATTGAACAGGGGGCCGGCACAGATACGCAGTATTTT
cdr3_aa: CASSIEQGAGTDTQYF

cdr3_length: 12
clone_size: .
d_call: .
v_call: TRBV15
j_call: TRBJ2-1
cdr3_nt: TGTGCCACCAGCAGAGCTGGGGGTGGGCAGTTCTTC
cdr3_aa: CATSRAGGGQFF

cdr3_length: 14
clone_size: few
d_call: TRBD1
v_call: TRBV12-3/TRBV12-4
j_call: TRBJ1-2
cdr3_nt: TGTGCCAGCAGCCCGACAGGGGAGAGCTATGGCTACACCTTC
cdr3_aa: CASSPTGESYGYTF

cdr3_length: 13
clone_size: .
d_call: .
v_call: TRBV5-1
j_call: TRBJ2-7
cdr3_nt: TGCGCCAGCAGCCCCCGGGACACCTACGAGCAGTACTTC
cdr3_aa: CASSPRDTYEQYF

cdr3_length: 14
clone_size: .
d_call: TRBD2
v_call: TRBV5-5
j_call: TRBJ2-7
cdr3_nt: TGTGCCAGCAGCTTGGCTGGGACTATCGGAGAGCAGTACTTC
cdr3_aa: CASSLAGTIGEQYF

cdr3_length: 16
clone_size: many
d_call: .
v_call: TRBV4-1
j_call: TRBJ2-5
cdr3_nt: TGCGCCAGCAGCCACGACAGGTCAAGGTACCAAGAGACCCAGTACTTC
cdr3_aa: CASSHDRSRYQETQYF

cdr3_length: 15
clone_size: many
d_call: TRBD1
v_call: TRBV7-9
j_call: TRBJ2-2
cdr3_nt: TGTGCCAGCGGAACCCCGCAGGGGGTGACCGGGGAGCTGTTTTTT
cdr3_aa: CASGTPQGVTGELFF

cdr3_length: 16
clone_size: many
d_call: .
v_call: TRBV7-8
j_call: TRBJ2-7
cdr3_nt: TGTGCCAGCACACCTGCTGGGGGAACCGGGGCCTACGAGCAGTACTTC
cdr3_aa: CASTPAGGTGAYEQYF

cdr3_length: 15
clone_size: few
d_call: .
v_call: TRBV5-1
j_call: TRBJ1-1
cdr3_nt: TGCGCCAGCAGCTTTAGATCAGGGGAGAACACTGAAGCTTTCTTT
cdr3_aa: CASSFRSGENTEAFF

cdr3_length: 14
clone_size: many
d_call: .
v_call: TRBV7-2
j_call: TRBJ2-5
cdr3_nt: TGTGCCAGCAGCTTTGGAAGCATCCAAGAGACCCAGTACTTC
cdr3_aa: CASSFGSIQETQYF

cdr3_length: 13
clone_size: few
d_call: .
v_call: TRBV12-3/TRBV12-4
j_call: TRBJ2-3
cdr3_nt: TGTGCCAGCAGTTCGGTTCTCACAGATACGCAGTATTTT
cdr3_aa: CASSSVLTDTQYF

cdr3_length: 12
clone_size: .
d_call: .
v_call: TRBV7-2
j_call: TRBJ2-2
cdr3_nt: TGTGCCAGTTTCGGGTTTTCCGGGGAGCTGTTTTTT
cdr3_aa: CASFGFSGELFF

cdr3_length: 16
clone_size: many
d_call: .
v_call: TRBV12-3/TRBV12-4
j_call: TRBJ1-1
cdr3_nt: TGTGCCAGCAGTGCCGCCCGTGCGGGAGAGAACACTGAAGCTTTCTTT
cdr3_aa: CASSAARAGENTEAFF

cdr3_length: 16
clone_size: many
d_call: TRBD1
v_call: TRBV28
j_call: TRBJ2-7
cdr3_nt: TGTGCCAGCAGTTACTCGACAGGGGTCGTCCTCCACGAGCAGTACTTC
cdr3_aa: CASSYSTGVVLHEQYF

cdr3_length: 14
clone_size: many
d_call: .
v_call: TRBV7-2
j_call: TRBJ2-3
cdr3_nt: TGTGCCAGCAGCATCACTAGCAGCACAGATACGCAGTATTTT
cdr3_aa: CASSITSSTDTQYF

cdr3_length: 14
clone_size: .
d_call: .
v_call: TRBV28
j_call: TRBJ1-1
cdr3_nt: TGTGTCAGCACCTCAAACCCCTGGAACACTGAAGCTTTCTTT
cdr3_aa: CVSTSNPWNTEAFF

cdr3_length: 14
clone_size: .
d_call: TRBD1
v_call: TRBV7-9
j_call: TRBJ2-7
cdr3_nt: TGTGCCAGCGGGCTGACAGGGGTCAAGTACGAGCAGTACTTC
cdr3_aa: CASGLTGVKYEQYF

cdr3_length: 15
clone_size: .
d_call: .
v_call: TRBV12-3/TRBV12-4
j_call: TRBJ2-7
cdr3_nt: TGTGCCAGCAGTTTGGGTTTCCCCGATACGGCGGAGCAGTACTTC
cdr3_aa: CASSLGFPDTAEQYF

cdr3_length: 19
clone_size: .
d_call: .
v_call: TRBV7-9
j_call: TRBJ2-2
cdr3_nt: TGTGCCAGCAGCACCAGCTCCCCAGGGCTCCTGGAAAACACCGGGGAGCTGTTTTTT
cdr3_aa: CASSTSSPGLLENTGELFF

cdr3_length: 14
clone_size: .
d_call: .
v_call: TRBV12-3/TRBV12-4
j_call: TRBJ1-3
cdr3_nt: TGTGCCAGCAGGTTCGGGGGCTCTGGAAACACCATATATTTT
cdr3_aa: CASRFGGSGNTIYF

cdr3_length: 14
clone_size: many
d_call: .
v_call: TRBV7-2
j_call: TRBJ2-7
cdr3_nt: TGTGCCAGCAGCGGGCGGACTGGCTCCTACGAGCAGTACTTC
cdr3_aa: CASSGRTGSYEQYF

cdr3_length: 12
clone_size: many
d_call: .
v_call: TRBV7-2
j_call: TRBJ1-2
cdr3_nt: TGTGCCAGCAGGGCCCCCCCGAGGGGCTACACCTTC
cdr3_aa: CASRAPPRGYTF

cdr3_length: 15
clone_size: .
d_call: .
v_call: TRBV7-2
j_call: TRBJ2-5
cdr3_nt: TGTGCCAGCAGCGTCGTGGGGGGAGATGGAGAGACCCAGTACTTC
cdr3_aa: CASSVVGGDGETQYF

cdr3_length: 16
clone_size: .
d_call: .
v_call: TRBV3-1
j_call: TRBJ2-7
cdr3_nt: TGTGCCAGCAGCCAAGTAACGCCCTGGGACACCCACGAGCAGTACTTC
cdr3_aa: CASSQVTPWDTHEQYF

cdr3_length: 16
clone_size: .
d_call: TRBD2
v_call: TRBV20-1
j_call: TRBJ2-4
cdr3_nt: TGCAGTGCTAGAGGGCTAGCGGGAGTGATCCCCAACATTCAGTACTTC
cdr3_aa: CSARGLAGVIPNIQYF

cdr3_length: 13
clone_size: few
d_call: .
v_call: TRBV12-3/TRBV12-4
j_call: TRBJ2-3
cdr3_nt: TGTGCCAGCAGTTTAGCGGCCCAAGATACGCAGTATTTT
cdr3_aa: CASSLAAQDTQYF

cdr3_length: 13
clone_size: .
d_call: .
v_call: TRBV19
j_call: TRBJ2-5
cdr3_nt: TGTGCCAGTAGTATGGAGCCAAACTGGGCCCAGTACTTC
cdr3_aa: CASSMEPNWAQYF

cdr3_length: 15
clone_size: .
d_call: .
v_call: TRBV10-3
j_call: TRBJ2-7
cdr3_nt: TGTGCCATCAGTGAGTCGCCGGTACGAGGGGGTGAGCAGTACTTC
cdr3_aa: CAISESPVRGGEQYF

cdr3_length: 14
clone_size: .
d_call: .
v_call: TRBV19
j_call: TRBJ1-1
cdr3_nt: TGTGCCAGTAGTATTGGGACGCTGAACACTGAAGCTTTCTTT
cdr3_aa: CASSIGTLNTEAFF

cdr3_length: 14
clone_size: few
d_call: .
v_call: TRBV19
j_call: TRBJ2-1
cdr3_nt: TGTGCCAGTAGGGGCAGGGGCGTAGGCAATGAGCAGTTCTTC
cdr3_aa: CASRGRGVGNEQFF

cdr3_length: 14
clone_size: many
d_call: .
v_call: TRBV10-3
j_call: TRBJ2-1
cdr3_nt: TGTGCCATCAGTCCAGCCCCGGGAACCAATGAGCAGTTCTTC
cdr3_aa: CAISPAPGTNEQFF

cdr3_length: 16
clone_size: .
d_call: TRBD2
v_call: TRBV7-2
j_call: TRBJ2-5
cdr3_nt: TGTGCCAGCACCCTAGGAGGGGCTAGCGGGATAGGGACCCAGTACTTC
cdr3_aa: CASTLGGASGIGTQYF